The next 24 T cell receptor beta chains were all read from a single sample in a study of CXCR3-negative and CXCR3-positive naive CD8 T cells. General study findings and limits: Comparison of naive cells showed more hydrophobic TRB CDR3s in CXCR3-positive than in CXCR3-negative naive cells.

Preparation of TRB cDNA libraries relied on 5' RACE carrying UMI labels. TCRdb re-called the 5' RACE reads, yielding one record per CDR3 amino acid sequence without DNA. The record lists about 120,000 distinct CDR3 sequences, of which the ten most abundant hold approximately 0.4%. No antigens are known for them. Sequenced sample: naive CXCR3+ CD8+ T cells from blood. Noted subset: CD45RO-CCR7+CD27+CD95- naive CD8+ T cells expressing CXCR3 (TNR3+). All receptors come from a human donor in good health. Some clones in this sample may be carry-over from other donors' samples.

CDR3 sequence: CASSLGQQSSYEQYF. The genes are TRBV5-1 and TRBJ2-7. The CDR3 runs 15 residues. Germline V gene data show CDR1 as SGHRS and CDR2 as YFSETQ.

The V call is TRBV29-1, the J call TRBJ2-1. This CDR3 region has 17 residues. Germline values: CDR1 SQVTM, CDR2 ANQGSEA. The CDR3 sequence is CSVEDLILSGSLNEQFF.

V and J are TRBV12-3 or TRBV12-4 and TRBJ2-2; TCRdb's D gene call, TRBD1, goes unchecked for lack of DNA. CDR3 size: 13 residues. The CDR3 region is CASSRVGNGELFF.

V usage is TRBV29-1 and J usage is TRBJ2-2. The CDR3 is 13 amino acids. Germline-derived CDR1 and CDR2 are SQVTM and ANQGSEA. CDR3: CSVVVPNTGELFF.

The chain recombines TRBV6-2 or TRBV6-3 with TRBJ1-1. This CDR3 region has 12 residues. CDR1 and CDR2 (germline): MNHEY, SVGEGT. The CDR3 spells CASSYGLTEAFF.

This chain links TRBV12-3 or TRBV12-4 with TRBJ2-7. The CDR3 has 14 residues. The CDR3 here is CASGSSGSSYEQYF.

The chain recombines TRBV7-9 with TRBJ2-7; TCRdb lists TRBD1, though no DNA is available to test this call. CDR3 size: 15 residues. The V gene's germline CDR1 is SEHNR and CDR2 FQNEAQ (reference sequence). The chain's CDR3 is CASSSRDRRTYEQYF.

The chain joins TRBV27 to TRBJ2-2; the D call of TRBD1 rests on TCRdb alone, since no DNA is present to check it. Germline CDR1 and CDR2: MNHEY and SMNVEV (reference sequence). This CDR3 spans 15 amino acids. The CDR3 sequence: CASSFALTGTGELFF.

CDR3 sequence: CASSLGLAGIYNEQFF. The chain couples TRBV7-3 to TRBJ2-1; TCRdb outputs TRBD2, but without DNA this stays unchecked. The germline CDR1 and CDR2 sequences are SGHTA and FQGTGA. The CDR3 runs to 16 residues.

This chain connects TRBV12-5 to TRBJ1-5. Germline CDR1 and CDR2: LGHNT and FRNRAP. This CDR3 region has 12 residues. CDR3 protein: CASGLEGQPQHF.

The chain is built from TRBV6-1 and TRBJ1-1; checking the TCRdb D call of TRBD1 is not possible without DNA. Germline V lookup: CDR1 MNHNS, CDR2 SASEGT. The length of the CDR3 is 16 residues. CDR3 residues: CASRDPGAPSNTEAFF.

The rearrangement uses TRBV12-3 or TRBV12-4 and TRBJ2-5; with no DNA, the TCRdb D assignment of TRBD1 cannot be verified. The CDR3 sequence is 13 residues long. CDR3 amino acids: CASSFSGGETQYF.

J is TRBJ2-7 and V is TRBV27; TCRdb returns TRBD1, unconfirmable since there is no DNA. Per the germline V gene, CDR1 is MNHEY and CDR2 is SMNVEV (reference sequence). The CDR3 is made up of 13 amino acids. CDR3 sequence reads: CASSFYSGYEQYF.

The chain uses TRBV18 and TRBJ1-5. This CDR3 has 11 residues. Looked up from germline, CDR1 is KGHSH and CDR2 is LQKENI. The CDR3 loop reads CASSPFQPQHF.

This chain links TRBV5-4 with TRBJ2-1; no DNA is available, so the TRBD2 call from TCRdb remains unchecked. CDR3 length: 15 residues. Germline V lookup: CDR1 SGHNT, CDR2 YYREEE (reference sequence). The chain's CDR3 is CASSLGALTYNEQFF.

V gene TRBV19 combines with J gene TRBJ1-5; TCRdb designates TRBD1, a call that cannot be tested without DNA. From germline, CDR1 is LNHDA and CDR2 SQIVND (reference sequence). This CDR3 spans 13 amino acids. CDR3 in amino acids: CASSYSALGPQHF.

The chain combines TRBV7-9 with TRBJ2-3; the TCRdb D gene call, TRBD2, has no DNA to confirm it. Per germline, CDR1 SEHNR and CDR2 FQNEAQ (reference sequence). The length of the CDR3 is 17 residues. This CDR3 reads CASSLERDFGATDTQYF.

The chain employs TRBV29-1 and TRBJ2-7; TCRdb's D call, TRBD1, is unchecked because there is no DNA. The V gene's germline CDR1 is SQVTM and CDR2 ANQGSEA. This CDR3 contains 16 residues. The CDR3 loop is CSVVYSVTGSSYEQYF.

CDR3 region: CASSLDRPALNEKLFF. The rearrangement links TRBV5-1 to TRBJ1-4. This CDR3 has 16 residues. CDR1 and CDR2 (germline): SGHRS, YFSETQ.

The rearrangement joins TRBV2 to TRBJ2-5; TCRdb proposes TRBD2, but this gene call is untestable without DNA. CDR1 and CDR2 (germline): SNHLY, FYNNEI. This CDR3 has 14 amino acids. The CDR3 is CASSETSVQETQYF.

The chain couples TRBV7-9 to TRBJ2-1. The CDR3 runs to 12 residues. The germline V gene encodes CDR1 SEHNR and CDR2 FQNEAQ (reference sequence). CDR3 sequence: CASARSYNEQFF.

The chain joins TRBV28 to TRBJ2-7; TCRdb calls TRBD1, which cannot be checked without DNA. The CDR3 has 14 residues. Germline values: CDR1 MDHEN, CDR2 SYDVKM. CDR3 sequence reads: CASSPRTGNYEQYF.

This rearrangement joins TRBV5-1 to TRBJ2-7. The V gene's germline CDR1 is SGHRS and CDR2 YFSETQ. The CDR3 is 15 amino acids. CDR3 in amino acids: CASSLNEGGSYEQYF.

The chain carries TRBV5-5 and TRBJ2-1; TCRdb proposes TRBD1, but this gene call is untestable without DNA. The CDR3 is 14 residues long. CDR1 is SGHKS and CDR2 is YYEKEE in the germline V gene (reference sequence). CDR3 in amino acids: CASSLSGPDNEQFF. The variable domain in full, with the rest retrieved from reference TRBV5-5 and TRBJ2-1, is DAGVTQSPTHLIKTRGQQVTLRCSPISGHKSVSWYQQVLGQGPQFIFQYYEKEERGRGNFPDRFSARQFPNYSSELNVNALLLGDSALYLCASSLSGPDNEQFFGPGTRLTVL.